This paragraph covers one TCR beta chain sequence. These data belong to a study of PD-L1 blockade in urothelial cancer. Study background: Patients had received 0 to 3 prior chemotherapy regimens.

Produced via immunoSEQ multiplex PCR; TCRdb's table is partial and in-frame only. The data show roughly 120,000 clones, approximately 89% seen once. As to time point: peripheral blood 6 weeks after treatment start. CDR3 length: 14 amino acids. Germline loops: CDR1 KGHSH, CDR2 LQKENI. V was shortened by 2 bases and J by 1 base, with 9 bases between the two germline ends. Source: PBMCs, taken around atezolizumab (anti-PD-L1) treatment. The sequence was collected from a man between 60 and 70 years old with urothelial cancer. The rearrangement links TRBV18 to TRBJ2-7, with D maybe TRBD1 (5 bases). The CDR3 here is CASSPSTESYEQYF. The DNA of the CDR3 is TGTGCCAGCTCACCATCGACAGAGTCCTACGAGCAGTACTTC.